The rows below give T cell receptor beta chains drawn from one sample of a study of CD8 T cells in ankylosing spondylitis. TCRdb analysed the 5' RACE reads with MiXCR anew, one entry per CDR3 protein. The sample consists of roughly 220,000 distinct CDR3 sequences, around 18% of them appearing once. The sequencing sample was made of blood, either unsorted or a sorted T cell fraction (not recorded which). These receptor sequences come from a male donor with ankylosing spondylitis. CDR3s include the opening cysteine and the closing phenylalanine or tryptophan. The D gene is left open where the match is weak. Clone size is stated in some rows and not others, as once, few, many or a class when expanded.

J gene	V gene	clone size	D gene	CDR3 DNA	CDR3 protein
TRBJ2-7	TRBV3-1	NA	TRBD1	TGTGCCAGAGTGGCACAGGGGGATGATTACGAGCAGTACTTC	CARVAQGDDYEQYF
TRBJ1-2	TRBV5-1	few	NA	TGCGCCAGCAGCCCCAACCCACAGGTTGGCTACACCTTC	CASSPNPQVGYTF
TRBJ2-5	TRBV9	NA	TRBD2	TGTGCCAGCAGCGTTAGCGGGGGGGCACAAGAGACCCAGTACTTC	CASSVSGGAQETQYF
TRBJ2-7	TRBV7-9	many	NA	TGTGCCAGCAGCCCTTCCGGGGGCTACGAGCAGTACTTC	CASSPSGGYEQYF
TRBJ2-1	TRBV6-6	few	NA	TGTGCCAGCAGTTACTTTGACACTGAGCAGTTCTTC	CASSYFDTEQFF
TRBJ2-7	TRBV20-1	few	TRBD2	TGCAGTGCTAGATCGGCGGGAGCCATCTCCTACGAGCAGTACTTC	CSARSAGAISYEQYF
TRBJ2-7	TRBV28	few	NA	TGTGCCAGCAGTTTATCCCCCCCCTACGAGCAGTACTTC	CASSLSPPYEQYF
TRBJ2-3	TRBV9	few	NA	TGTGCCAGCAGCGTAAGTCGGTTTCACACAGATACGCAGTATTTT	CASSVSRFHTDTQYF
TRBJ1-6	TRBV4-1	NA	NA	TGCGCCAGCAGCCAAGATCGAAGTACACGTTCACCCCTCCACTTT	CASSQDRSTRSPLHF
TRBJ2-1	TRBV9	few	TRBD1	TGTGCCAGCAGCTCCCACAGGGGGAATGCCTACAATGAGCAGTTCTTC	CASSSHRGNAYNEQFF
TRBJ1-5	TRBV12-3/TRBV12-4	NA	NA	TGTGCCAGCAGAGGGGGGGGCAATCAGCCCCAGCATTTT	CASRGGGNQPQHF
TRBJ2-1	TRBV29-1	many	NA	TGCAGCGTTGAAGATAGGGGCAGGGGGGACAATGAGCAGTTCTTC	CSVEDRGRGDNEQFF
TRBJ2-1	TRBV6-1	many	TRBD1	TGTGCCAGCAGTGAAAAGACAGGGGGCTACAATGAGCAGTTCTTC	CASSEKTGGYNEQFF